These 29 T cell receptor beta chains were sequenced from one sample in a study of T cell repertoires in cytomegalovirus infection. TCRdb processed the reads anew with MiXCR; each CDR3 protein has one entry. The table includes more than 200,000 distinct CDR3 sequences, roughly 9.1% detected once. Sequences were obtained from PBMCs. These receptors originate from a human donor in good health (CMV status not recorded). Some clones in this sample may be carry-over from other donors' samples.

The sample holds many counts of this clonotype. CDR3 sequence: CASSLGGFSQPQHF. The CDR3 DNA reads as TGTGCCAGCAGCTTAGGTGGATTCAGCCAGCCCCAGCATTTT. The chain joins TRBV7-2 to TRBJ1-5; D unresolved. Trimming shortened V by 1 base and J by 7 bases, and 11 bases separated the two germline ends. This CDR3 is 14 amino acids long. CDR1 and CDR2 from the germline V gene are SGHTA and FQGNSA.

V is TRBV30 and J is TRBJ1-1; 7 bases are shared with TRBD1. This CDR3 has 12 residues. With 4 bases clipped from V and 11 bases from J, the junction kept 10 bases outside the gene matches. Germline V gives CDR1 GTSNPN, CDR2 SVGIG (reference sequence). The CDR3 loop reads CAWTDRPLYAFF. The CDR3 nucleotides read TGTGCCTGGACGGACAGGCCCCTTTACGCTTTCTTT.

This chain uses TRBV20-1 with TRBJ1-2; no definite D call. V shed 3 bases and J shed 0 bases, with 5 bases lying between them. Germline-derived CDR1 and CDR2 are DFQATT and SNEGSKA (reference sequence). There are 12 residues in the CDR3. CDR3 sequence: CSASPSNYGYTF. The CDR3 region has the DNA TGCAGTGCTAGCCCCTCTAACTATGGCTACACCTTC.

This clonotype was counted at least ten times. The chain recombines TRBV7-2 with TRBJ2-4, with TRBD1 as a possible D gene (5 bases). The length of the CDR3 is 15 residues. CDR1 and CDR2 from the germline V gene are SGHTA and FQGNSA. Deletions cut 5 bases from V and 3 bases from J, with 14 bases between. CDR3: CASSPHQGYKNIQYF. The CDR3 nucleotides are TGTGCCAGCAGCCCTCACCAGGGATACAAAAACATTCAGTACTTC.

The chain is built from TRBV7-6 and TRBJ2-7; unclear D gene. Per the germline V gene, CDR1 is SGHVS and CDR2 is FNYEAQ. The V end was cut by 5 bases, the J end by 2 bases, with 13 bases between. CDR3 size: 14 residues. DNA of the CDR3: TGTGCCAGCAGCCTTTCAGACTTTACCTACGAGCAGTACTTC. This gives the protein CASSLSDFTYEQYF.

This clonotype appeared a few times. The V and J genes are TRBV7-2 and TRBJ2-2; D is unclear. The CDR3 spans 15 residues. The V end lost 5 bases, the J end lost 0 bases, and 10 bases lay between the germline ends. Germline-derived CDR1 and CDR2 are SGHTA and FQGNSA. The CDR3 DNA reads TGTGCCAGCAGCAACAGAAACGCGAACACCGGGGAGCTGTTTTTT. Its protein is CASSNRNANTGELFF.

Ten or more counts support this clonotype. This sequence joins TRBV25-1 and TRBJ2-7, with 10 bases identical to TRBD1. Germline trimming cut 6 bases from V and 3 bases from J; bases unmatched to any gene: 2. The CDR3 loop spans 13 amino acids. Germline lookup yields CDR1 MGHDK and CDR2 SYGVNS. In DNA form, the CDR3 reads TGTGCCAGCAGGGGGACAGGGGTCTACGAGCAGTACTTC. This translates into CASRGTGVYEQYF.

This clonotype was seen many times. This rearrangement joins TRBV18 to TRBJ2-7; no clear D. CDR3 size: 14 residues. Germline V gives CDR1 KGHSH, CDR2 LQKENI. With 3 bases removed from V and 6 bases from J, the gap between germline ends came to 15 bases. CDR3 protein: CASSPFLQRREQYF. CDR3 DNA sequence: TGTGCCAGCTCACCGTTCTTACAGAGGCGCGAGCAGTACTTC. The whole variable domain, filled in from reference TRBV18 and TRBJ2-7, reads NAGVMQNPRHLVRRRGQEARLRCSPMKGHSHVYWYRQLPEEGLKFMVYLQKENIIDESGMPKERFSAEFPKEGPSILRIQQVVRGDSAAYFCASSPFLQRREQYFGPGTRLTVT.

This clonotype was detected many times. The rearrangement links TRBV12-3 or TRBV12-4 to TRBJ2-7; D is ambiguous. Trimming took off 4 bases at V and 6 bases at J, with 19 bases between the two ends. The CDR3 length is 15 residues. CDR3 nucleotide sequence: TGTGCCAGCAGTTCCACCCCCTCTCTCTCCGGCGAGCAGTACTTC. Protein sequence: CASSSTPSLSGEQYF.

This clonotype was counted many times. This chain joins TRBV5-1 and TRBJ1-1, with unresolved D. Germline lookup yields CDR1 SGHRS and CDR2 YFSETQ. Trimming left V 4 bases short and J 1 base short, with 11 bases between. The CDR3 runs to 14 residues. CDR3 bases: TGCGCCAGCAGCGCAAGGACCGGGAACACTGAAGCTTTCTTT. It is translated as CASSARTGNTEAFF.

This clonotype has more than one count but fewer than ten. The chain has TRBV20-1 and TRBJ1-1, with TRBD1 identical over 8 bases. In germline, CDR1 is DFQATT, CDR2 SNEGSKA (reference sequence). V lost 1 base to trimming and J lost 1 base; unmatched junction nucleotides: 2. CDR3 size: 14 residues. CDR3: CSARVTGGNTEAFF. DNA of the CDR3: TGCAGTGCTAGAGTCACAGGGGGGAACACTGAAGCTTTCTTT.

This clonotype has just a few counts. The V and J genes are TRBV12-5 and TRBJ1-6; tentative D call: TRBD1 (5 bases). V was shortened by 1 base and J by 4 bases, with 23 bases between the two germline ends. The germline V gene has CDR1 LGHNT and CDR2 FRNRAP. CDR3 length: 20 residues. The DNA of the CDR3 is TGTGCTAGTGGTTTGGGGCAACTGGGGGATCCCATTTCTTATAATTCACCCCTCCACTTT. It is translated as CASGLGQLGDPISYNSPLHF.

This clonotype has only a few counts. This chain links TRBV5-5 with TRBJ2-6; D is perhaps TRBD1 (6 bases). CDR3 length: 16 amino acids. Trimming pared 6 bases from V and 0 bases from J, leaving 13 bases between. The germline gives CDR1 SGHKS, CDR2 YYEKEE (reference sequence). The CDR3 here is CASTKGQLSGANVLTF. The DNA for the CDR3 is TGTGCCAGCACCAAAGGACAGCTCTCTGGGGCCAACGTCCTGACTTTC.

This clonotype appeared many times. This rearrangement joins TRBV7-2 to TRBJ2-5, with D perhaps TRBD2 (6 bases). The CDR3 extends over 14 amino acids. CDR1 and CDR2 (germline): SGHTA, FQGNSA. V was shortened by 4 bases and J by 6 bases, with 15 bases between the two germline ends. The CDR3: CASSSPGEGQTQYF. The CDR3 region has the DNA TGTGCCAGCAGCTCCCCGGGGGAAGGTCAGACCCAGTACTTC. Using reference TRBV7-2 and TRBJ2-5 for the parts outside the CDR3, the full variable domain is GAGVSQSPSNKVTEKGKDVELRCDPISGHTALYWYRQSLGQGLEFLIYFQGNSAPDKSGLPSDRFSAERTGGSVSTLTIQRTQQEDSAVYLCASSSPGEGQTQYFGPGTRLLVL.

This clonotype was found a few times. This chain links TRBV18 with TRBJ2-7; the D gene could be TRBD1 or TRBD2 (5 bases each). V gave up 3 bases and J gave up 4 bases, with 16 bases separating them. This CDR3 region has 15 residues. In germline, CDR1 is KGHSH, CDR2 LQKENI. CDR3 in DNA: TGTGCCAGCTCACCGATTGCCGGGACGCCTTACGAGCAGTACTTC. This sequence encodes CASSPIAGTPYEQYF. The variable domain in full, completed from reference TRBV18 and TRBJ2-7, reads NAGVMQNPRHLVRRRGQEARLRCSPMKGHSHVYWYRQLPEEGLKFMVYLQKENIIDESGMPKERFSAEFPKEGPSILRIQQVVRGDSAAYFCASSPIAGTPYEQYFGPGTRLTVT.

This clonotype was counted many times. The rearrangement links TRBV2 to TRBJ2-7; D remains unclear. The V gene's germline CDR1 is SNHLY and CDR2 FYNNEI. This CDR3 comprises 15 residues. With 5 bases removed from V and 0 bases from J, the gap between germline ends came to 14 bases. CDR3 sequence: CASSTPELSSYEQYF. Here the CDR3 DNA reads TGTGCCAGCAGTACCCCAGAACTTAGCTCCTACGAGCAGTACTTC.

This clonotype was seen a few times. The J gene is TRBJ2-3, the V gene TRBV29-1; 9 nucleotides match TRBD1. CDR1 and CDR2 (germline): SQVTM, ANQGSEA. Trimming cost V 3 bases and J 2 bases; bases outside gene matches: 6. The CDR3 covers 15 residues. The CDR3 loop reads CSVELTGGNTDTQYF. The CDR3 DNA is TGCAGCGTTGAGCTAACAGGGGGCAACACAGATACGCAGTATTTT.

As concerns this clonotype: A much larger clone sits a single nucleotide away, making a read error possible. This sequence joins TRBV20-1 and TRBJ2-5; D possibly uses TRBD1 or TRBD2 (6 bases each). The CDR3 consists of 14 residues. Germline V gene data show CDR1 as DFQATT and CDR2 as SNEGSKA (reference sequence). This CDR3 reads CSAIGTKGGENQYF. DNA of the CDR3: TGCAGTGCTATTGGGACAAAAGGAGGGGAGAACCAGTACTTC.

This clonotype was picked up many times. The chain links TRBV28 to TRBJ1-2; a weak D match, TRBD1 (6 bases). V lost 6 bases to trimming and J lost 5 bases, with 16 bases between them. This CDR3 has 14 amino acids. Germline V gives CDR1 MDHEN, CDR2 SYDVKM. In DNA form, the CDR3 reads TGTGCCAGCAGCTTTGCAACAGGGTCGTATGGCTACACCTTC. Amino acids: CASSFATGSYGYTF.

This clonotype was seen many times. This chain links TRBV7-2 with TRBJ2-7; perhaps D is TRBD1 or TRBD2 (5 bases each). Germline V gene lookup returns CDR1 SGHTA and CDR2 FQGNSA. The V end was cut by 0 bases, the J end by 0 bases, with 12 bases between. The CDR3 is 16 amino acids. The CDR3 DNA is TGTGCCAGCAGCTTAGCGCAGTGGGGGAGCTCCTACGAGCAGTACTTC. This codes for CASSLAQWGSSYEQYF.

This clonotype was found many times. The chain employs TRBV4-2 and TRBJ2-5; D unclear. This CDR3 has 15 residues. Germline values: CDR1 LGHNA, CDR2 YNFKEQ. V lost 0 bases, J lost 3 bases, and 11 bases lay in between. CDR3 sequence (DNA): TGTGCCAGCAGCCAAGAGGGCAGGTCCGAAGAGACCCAGTACTTC. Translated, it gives CASSQEGRSEETQYF.

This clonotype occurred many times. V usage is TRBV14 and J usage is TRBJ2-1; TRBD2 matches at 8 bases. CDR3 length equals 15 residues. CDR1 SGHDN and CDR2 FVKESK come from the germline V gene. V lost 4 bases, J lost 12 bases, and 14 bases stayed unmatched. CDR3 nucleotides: TGTGCCAGCAGCCTCCTAACGGGAGGGCTCCAGGGGCAGTTCTTC. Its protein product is CASSLLTGGLQGQFF.

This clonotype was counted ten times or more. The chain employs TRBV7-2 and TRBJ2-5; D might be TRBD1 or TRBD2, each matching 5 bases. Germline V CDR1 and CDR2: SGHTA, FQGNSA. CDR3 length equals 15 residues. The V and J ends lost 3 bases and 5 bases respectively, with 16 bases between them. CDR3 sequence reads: CASSLAGTGRETQYF. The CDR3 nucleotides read TGTGCCAGCAGCTTGGCCGGGACCGGTAGGGAGACCCAGTACTTC.

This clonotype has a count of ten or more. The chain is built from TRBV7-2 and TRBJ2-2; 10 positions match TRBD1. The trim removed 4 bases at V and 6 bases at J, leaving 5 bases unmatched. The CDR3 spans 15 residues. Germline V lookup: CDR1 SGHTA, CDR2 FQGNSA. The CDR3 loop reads CASSSRQGASGELFF. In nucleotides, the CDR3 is TGTGCCAGCAGCTCGCGACAGGGGGCATCCGGGGAGCTGTTTTTT.

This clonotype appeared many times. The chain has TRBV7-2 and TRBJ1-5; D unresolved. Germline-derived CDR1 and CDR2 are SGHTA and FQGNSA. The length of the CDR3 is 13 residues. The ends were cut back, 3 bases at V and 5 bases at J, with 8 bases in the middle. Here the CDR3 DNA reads TGTGCCAGCAGCTTGATGTCTGATCAGCCCCAGCATTTT. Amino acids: CASSLMSDQPQHF.

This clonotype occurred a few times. Here the CDR3 reads CAWRTGPNTEAFF. For the CDR3, the DNA is TGTGCCTGGAGGACAGGCCCGAACACTGAAGCTTTCTTT. This chain joins TRBV30 and TRBJ1-1; the D gene is possibly TRBD1 (6 bases). The V end lost 3 bases, the J end lost 1 base, and 9 bases lay between the germline ends. This CDR3 comprises 13 residues. Germline loops: CDR1 GTSNPN, CDR2 SVGIG (reference sequence). The full variable domain, in which reference TRBV30 and TRBJ1-1 provide the parts outside the CDR3, is SQTIHQWPATLVQPVGSPLSLECTVEGTSNPNLYWYRQAAGRGLQLLFYSVGIGQISSEVPQNLSASRPQDRQFILSSKKLLLSDSGFYLCAWRTGPNTEAFFGQGTRLTVV.

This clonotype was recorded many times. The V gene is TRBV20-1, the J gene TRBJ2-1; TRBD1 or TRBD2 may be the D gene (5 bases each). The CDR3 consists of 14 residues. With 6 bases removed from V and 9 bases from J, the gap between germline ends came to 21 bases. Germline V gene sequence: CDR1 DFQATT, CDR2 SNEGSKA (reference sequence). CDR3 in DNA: TGCAGTGCCCCAGGGCAATTTGGGGAGATTGAGCAGTTCTTC. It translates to CSAPGQFGEIEQFF.

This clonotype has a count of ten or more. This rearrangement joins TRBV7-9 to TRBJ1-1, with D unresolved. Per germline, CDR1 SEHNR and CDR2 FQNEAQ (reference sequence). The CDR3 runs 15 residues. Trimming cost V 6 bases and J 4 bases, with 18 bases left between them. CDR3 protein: CASSQWTGSGTEAFF. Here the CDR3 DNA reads TGTGCCAGCAGTCAGTGGACGGGGAGTGGCACTGAAGCTTTCTTT.

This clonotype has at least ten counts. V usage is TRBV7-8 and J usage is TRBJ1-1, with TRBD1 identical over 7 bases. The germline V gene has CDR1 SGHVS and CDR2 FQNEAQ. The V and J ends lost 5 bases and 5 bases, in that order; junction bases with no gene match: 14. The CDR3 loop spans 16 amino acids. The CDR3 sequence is CASSQTGTARGTEAFF. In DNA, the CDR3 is TGTGCCAGCAGCCAGACCGGGACAGCCCGTGGTACTGAAGCTTTCTTT.